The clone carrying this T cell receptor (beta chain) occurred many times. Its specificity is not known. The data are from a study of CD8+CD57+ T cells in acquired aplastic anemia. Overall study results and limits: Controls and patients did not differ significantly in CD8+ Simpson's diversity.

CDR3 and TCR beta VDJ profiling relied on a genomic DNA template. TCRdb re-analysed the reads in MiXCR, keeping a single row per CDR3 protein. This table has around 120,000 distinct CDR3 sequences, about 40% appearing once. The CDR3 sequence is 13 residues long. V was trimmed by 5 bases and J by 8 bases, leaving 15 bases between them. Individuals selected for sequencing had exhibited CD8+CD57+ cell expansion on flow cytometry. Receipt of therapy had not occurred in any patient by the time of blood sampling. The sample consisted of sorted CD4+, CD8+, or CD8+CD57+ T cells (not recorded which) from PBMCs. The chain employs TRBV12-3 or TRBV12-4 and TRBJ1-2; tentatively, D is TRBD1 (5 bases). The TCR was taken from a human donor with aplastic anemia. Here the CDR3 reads CASSQGRLKGYTF. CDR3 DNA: TGTGCCAGCAGTCAGGGCCGTTTGAAGGGCTACACCTTC.